This TCR beta chain was captured in a study of blood T cell repertoires in COVID-19. Study at large: The samples span acute and convalescent COVID-19 from the United States, Italy and Spain. The cDNA or gDNA used as material had been derived from T cells, B-cell-depleted T cells, or PBMCs.

Germline assignment: CDR1 SGDLS and CDR2 YYNGEE. J gave up 4 bases and V 0 bases, and 9 bases lay outside the gene matches. The CDR3 covers 16 residues. Sequencing used immunoSEQ multiplex PCR; TCRdb keeps in-frame clones, though not all of them. The sample holds around 200,000 clones, roughly 84% seen once. Recruited during active infection, patients (from Seattle) were subsequently followed longitudinally. The V and J genes are TRBV9 and TRBJ1-2; 7 bases match TRBD1. Sequencing used peripheral blood. The receptor comes from a person between 65 and 79 years old with COVID-19, enrolled during active disease. CDR3 coding DNA: TGTGCCAGCAGCGTAGACGAGGGGGCTACGGGCTATGGCTACACCTTC. Amino acids: CASSVDEGATGYGYTF.